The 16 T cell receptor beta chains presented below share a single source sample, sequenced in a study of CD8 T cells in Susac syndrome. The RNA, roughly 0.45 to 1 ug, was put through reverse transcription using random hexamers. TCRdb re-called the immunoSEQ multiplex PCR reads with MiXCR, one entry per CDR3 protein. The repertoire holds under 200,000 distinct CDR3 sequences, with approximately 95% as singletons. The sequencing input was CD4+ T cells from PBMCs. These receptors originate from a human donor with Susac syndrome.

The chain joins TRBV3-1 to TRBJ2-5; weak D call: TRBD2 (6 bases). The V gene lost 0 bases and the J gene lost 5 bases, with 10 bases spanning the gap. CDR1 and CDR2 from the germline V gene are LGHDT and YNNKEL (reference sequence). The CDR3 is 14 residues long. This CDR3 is CASSQDGGRETQYF. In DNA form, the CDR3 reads TGTGCCAGCAGCCAAGACGGGGGTCGGGAGACCCAGTACTTC.

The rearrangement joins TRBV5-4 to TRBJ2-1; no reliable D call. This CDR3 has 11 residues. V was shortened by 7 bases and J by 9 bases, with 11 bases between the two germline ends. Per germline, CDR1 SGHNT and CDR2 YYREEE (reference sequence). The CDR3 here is CASRGLSEQFF. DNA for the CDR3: TGTGCCAGCCGCGGTCTGAGTGAGCAGTTCTTC.

In nucleotides, the CDR3 is TGCGCCAGCAGCCAAGACGGTACCGGGCATGTCCATGGCTACACCTTC. This sequence encodes CASSQDGTGHVHGYTF. This chain uses TRBV4-3 with TRBJ1-2; no firm D call. Looked up from germline, CDR1 is LGHNA and CDR2 is YSLEER. Trimming took off 0 bases at V and 6 bases at J, with 17 bases between the two ends. This CDR3 has 16 residues.

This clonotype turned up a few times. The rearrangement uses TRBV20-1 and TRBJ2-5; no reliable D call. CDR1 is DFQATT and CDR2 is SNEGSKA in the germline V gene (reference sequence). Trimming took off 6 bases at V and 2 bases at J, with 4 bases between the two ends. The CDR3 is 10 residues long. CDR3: CSAEQETQYF. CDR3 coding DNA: TGCAGTGCAGAACAAGAGACCCAGTACTTC.

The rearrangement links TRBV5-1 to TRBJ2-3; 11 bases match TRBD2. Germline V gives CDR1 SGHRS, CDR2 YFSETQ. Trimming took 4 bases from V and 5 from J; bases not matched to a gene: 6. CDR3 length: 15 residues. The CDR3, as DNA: TGCGCCAGCAGCAAGGAACTAGCGGGAGTAGATACGCAGTATTTT. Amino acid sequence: CASSKELAGVDTQYF. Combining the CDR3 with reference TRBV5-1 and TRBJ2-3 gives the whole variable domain KAGVTQTPRYLIKTRGQQVTLSCSPISGHRSVSWYQQTPGQGLQFLFEYFSETQRNKGNFPGRFSGRQFSNSRSEMNVSTLELGDSALYLCASSKELAGVDTQYFGPGTRLTVL.

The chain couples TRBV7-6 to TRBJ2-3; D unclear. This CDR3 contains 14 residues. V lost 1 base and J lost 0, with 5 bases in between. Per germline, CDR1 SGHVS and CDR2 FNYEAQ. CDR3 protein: CASSLVDSTDTQYF. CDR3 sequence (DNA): TGTGCCAGCAGCTTAGTCGACAGCACAGATACGCAGTATTTT.

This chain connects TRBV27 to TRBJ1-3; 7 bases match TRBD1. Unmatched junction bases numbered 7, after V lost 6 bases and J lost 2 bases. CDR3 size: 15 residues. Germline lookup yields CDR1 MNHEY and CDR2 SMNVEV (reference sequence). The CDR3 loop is CASSENTGAGNTIYF. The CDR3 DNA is TGTGCCAGCAGCGAGAACACAGGGGCTGGAAACACCATATATTTT.

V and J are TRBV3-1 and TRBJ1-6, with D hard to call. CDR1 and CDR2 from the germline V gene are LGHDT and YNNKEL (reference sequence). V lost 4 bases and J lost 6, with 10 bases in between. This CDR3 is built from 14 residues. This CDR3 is CASSLGASNSPLHF. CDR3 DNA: TGTGCCAGCAGCCTCGGTGCGTCTAATTCACCCCTCCACTTT. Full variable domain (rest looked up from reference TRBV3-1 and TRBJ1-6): DTAVSQTPKYLVTQMGNDKSIKCEQNLGHDTMYWYKQDSKKFLKIMFSYNNKELIINETVPNRFSPKSPDKAHLNLHINSLELGDSAVYFCASSLGASNSPLHFGNGTRLTVT.

The CDR3 sequence: CASRNAAKNRDEQFF. The CDR3 nucleotides are TGTGCCAGCAGAAACGCTGCCAAAAACAGGGATGAGCAGTTCTTC. The chain joins TRBV6-2 or TRBV6-3 to TRBJ2-1, with TRBD1 as a possible D gene (6 bases). Germline V gene data show CDR1 as MNHEY and CDR2 as SVGEGT. The V and J ends lost 6 bases and 8 bases respectively, with 20 bases between them. The length of the CDR3 is 15 residues.

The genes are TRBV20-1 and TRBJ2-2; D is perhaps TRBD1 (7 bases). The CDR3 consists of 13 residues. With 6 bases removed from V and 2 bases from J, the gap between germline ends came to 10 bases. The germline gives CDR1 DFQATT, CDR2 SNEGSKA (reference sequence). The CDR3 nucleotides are TGCAGTGCCCAGGGGGGAAACACCGGGGAGCTGTTTTTT. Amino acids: CSAQGGNTGELFF.

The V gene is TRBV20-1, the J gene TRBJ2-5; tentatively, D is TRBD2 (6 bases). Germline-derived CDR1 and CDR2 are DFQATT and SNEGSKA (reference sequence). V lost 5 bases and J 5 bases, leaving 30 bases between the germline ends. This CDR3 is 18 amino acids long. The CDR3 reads CSAPPPRMAGHFWETQYF. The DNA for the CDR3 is TGCAGTGCTCCCCCCCCGCGGATGGCGGGGCACTTCTGGGAGACCCAGTACTTC.

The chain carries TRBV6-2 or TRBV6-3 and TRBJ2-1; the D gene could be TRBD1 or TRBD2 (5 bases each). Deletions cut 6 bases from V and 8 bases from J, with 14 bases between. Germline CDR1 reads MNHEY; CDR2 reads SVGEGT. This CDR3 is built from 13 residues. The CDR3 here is CASSIWGSDEQFF. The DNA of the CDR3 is TGTGCCAGCAGCATTTGGGGGTCCGATGAGCAGTTCTTC.

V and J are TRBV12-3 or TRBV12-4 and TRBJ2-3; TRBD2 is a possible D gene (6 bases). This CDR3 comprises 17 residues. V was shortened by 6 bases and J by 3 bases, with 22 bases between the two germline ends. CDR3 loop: CASSQSAGRRGTDTQYF. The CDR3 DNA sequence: TGTGCCAGCAGCCAAAGCGCGGGGAGGAGAGGAACAGATACGCAGTATTTT.

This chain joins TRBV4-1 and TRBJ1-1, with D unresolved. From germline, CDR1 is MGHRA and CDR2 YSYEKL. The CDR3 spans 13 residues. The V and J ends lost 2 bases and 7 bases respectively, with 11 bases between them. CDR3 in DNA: TGCGCCAGCAGCCAATTCCGGACGGTTGAAGCTTTCTTT. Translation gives CASSQFRTVEAFF.

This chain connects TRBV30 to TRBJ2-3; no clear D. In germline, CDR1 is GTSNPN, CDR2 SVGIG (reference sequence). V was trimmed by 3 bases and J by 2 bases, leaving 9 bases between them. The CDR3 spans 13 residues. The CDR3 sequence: CAWRKTNTDTQYF. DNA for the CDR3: TGTGCCTGGAGAAAGACGAACACAGATACGCAGTATTTT.

CDR3 sequence reads: CASSYSSGRHYEQYV. The CDR3 DNA reads TGTGCCAGCAGTTACTCCTCGGGACGGCACTACGAGCAGTACGTC. This sequence joins TRBV6-5 and TRBJ2-7; D may correspond to TRBD1 or TRBD2 (5 bases each). Germline CDR1 and CDR2: MNHEY and SVGAGI. Deletions cut 0 bases from V and 3 bases from J, with 12 bases between. The CDR3 sequence is 15 residues long.